Included here is one TCR beta chain sequence, with context. Profiled with immunoSEQ multiplex PCR; TCRdb holds only in-frame clones, not every one. This sample carries some 4,000 clones, around three quarters of them seen once, and the ten largest clones take approximately 7%. Indicated time point: inflamed ileum from the surgical specimen. Patients were adults with ileal or ileocolonic Crohn's disease needing resection. The data were obtained in a study of T cell repertoires in ileal Crohn's disease. Study-wide background: Surgery for a complication: stricturing in approximately 60%, penetrating in around 39%.

Germline CDR1 LGHNT, CDR2 FRNRAP. V was clipped by 1 base and J by 7 bases, with 14 bases between them. The CDR3 has 15 residues. The sample consisted of ileal tissue. The source of this sequence is an adult with Crohn's disease. The J gene is TRBJ1-5, the V gene TRBV12-5; D perhaps matches TRBD1 (5 bases). CDR3 region: CASGLEQGLSQPQHF. The CDR3 DNA sequence: TGTGCTAGTGGTTTGGAGCAGGGATTGTCCCAGCCCCAGCATTTT.